The present entry profiles one TCR beta chain with its context. Its antigen is not known. PCR used 60 Vbeta primers and 13 Jbeta primers. Here immunoSEQ multiplex PCR was the method, and the copy in TCRdb shows in-frame clones only, minus some. The sample contains approximately 120,000 clones, approximately 80% of which appear only once. Germline CDR1 and CDR2: SEHNR and FQNEAQ (reference sequence). The V and J ends lost 4 bases and 0 bases respectively, with 10 bases between them. The CDR3 sequence is 15 residues long. These data originate in a study of cytomegalovirus exposure and HLA in healthy donors. Overall study context: A data release that came early held approximately 92 million unique TCRs from HLA-typed donors.

Findings of the study overall: Researchers reported from a later analysis that most CMV-associated TCR beta chains appeared HLA-restricted. Follow-up analysis found HLA locus-dependent TCR association rates, highest for DRB1 and lowest for HLA-C. The study put 150 or so TCR beta chains on its list as cytomegalovirus-associated.

The chain employs TRBV7-9 and TRBJ1-5; a weak D match, TRBD1 (6 bases). This sequence was found in a man younger than 45 in good health and CMV-seronegative. The sequenced material came from PBMCs. The CDR3 DNA is TGTGCCAGCAGCTCCTGGACAGATAGCAATCAGCCCCAGCATTTT. Amino acids: CASSSWTDSNQPQHF.